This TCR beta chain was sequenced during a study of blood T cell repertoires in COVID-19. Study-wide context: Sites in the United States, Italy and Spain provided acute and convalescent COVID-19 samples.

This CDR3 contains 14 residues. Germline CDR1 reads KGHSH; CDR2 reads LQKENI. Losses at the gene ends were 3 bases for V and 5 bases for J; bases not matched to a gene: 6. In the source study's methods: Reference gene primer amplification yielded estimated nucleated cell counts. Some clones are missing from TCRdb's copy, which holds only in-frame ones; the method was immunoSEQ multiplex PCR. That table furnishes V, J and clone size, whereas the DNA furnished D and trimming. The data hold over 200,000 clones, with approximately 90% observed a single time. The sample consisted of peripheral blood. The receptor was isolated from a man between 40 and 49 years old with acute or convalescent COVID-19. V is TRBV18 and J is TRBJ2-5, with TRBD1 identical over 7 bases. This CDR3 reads CASSPAGGVETQYF. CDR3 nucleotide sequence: TGTGCCAGCTCACCGGCAGGGGGTGTGGAGACCCAGTACTTC.